One T cell receptor (beta chain) is described in this entry. The entry originates in a study of blood T cell repertoires in COVID-19. The wider study: The samples span acute and convalescent COVID-19 from the United States, Italy and Spain. PBMCs, B-cell-depleted T cells, or T cells were the source of the cDNA or gDNA that made up the material.

In the authors' methods: Quantification of nucleated cells was approximated via reference gene primer amplification. The data were produced by immunoSEQ multiplex PCR, yet TCRdb's version contains in-frame clones alone and is incomplete. D and trimming come from the DNA, and the V and J calls and clone size come from that table. The data contain about 83,000 clones, roughly 86% of them seen just once; the ten biggest clones take up 8%. The CDR3 length is 14 residues. CDR1 is LGHDT and CDR2 is YNNKEL in the germline V gene (reference sequence). After removal of 5 bases from V and 4 bases from J, the junction contained 5 bases not matched to a gene.

The sequence was collected from a man older than 75 with active or convalescent COVID-19. The rearrangement joins TRBV3-1 (or the pseudogene TRBV3-2) to TRBJ1-5; 7 nucleotides match TRBD1. The material sequenced was peripheral blood. The CDR3 DNA follows: TGTGCCAGCAGCTTCGGGACAGAAAATCAGCCCCAGCATTTT. Translating gives CASSFGTENQPQHF.